A single sample is the source of the 15 T cell receptor beta chains below, sequenced in a study of a mutant IDH1 vaccine in newly diagnosed glioma. The assay was immunoSEQ multiplex PCR, and TCRdb's table has in-frame clones only and misses some. The sample lists around 70,000 clones; about 88% were seen once. Sample time point: week 35, safety follow-up. All doses held 300 ug of mutant IDH1 20-mer peptide, with topical imiquimod. These receptors have no identified antigens. The specimen was PBMCs, collected from a glioma patient whose treatment included an IDH1 peptide vaccine. The receptors shown here come from a young man with glioma.

The rearrangement links TRBV7-2 to TRBJ2-7, with no clear D. The CDR3 covers 11 residues. Germline CDR1 is SGHTA and CDR2 is FQGNSA. Trimming cost V 1 base and J 5 bases, with 3 bases left between them. The DNA of the CDR3 is TGTGCCAGCAGCTTAGTGCACGAGCAGTACTTC. Translating gives CASSLVHEQYF.

The V call is TRBV7-2, the J call TRBJ1-1, with D possibly TRBD1 on 5 matching bases. The CDR3 contains 13 residues. Trimming took off 4 bases at V and 5 bases at J, with 11 bases between the two ends. The germline CDR1 and CDR2 sequences are SGHTA and FQGNSA. This CDR3 is CASSSQGGTEAFF. CDR3 in DNA: TGTGCCAGCAGCTCCCAGGGTGGTACTGAAGCTTTCTTT.

The chain recombines TRBV7-2 with TRBJ2-5, with D tentatively TRBD1 or TRBD2 (5 bases each). Trimming removed 3 bases at V and 4 bases at J, with 9 bases between. The length of the CDR3 is 13 residues. CDR1 is SGHTA, CDR2 FQGNSA, per germline. CDR3 in DNA: TGTGCCAGCAGCTTCGGTGGGGGAGAGACCCAGTACTTC. As protein: CASSFGGGETQYF.

In its sample, this clone was seen once. The chain recombines TRBV6-5 with TRBJ2-3, with a possible D match to TRBD2 (6 bases). Germline loops: CDR1 MNHEY, CDR2 SVGAGI. The CDR3 sequence is 15 residues long. V lost 0 bases and J lost 3, with 10 bases in between. This CDR3 reads CASSYSLLATDTQYF. The CDR3 region has the DNA TGTGCCAGCAGTTACTCGCTTCTAGCGACAGATACGCAGTATTTT.

The chain employs TRBV6-5 and TRBJ1-5, with a weak D call TRBD1 (6 bases). Trimming removed 3 bases from V and 6 bases from J, with 12 bases in between. Germline loops: CDR1 MNHEY, CDR2 SVGAGI. The CDR3 runs 14 residues. The CDR3, as DNA: TGTGCCAGCAGTTATATCAGGGGTGGTCAGCCCCAGCATTTT. It encodes CASSYIRGGQPQHF.

This chain links TRBV9 with TRBJ1-1; 9 bases agree with TRBD1. This CDR3 region has 16 residues. The V and J ends lost 4 bases and 4 bases, in that order; junction bases with no gene match: 11. The germline CDR1 and CDR2 sequences are SGDLS and YYNGEE. The CDR3 sequence is CASSTQTGGRGTEAFF. CDR3 in DNA: TGTGCCAGCAGCACCCAAACAGGGGGCAGGGGCACTGAAGCTTTCTTT.

The chain combines TRBV2 with TRBJ2-2, with TRBD1 matching over 8 bases. This CDR3 contains 14 residues. Germline V gene lookup returns CDR1 SNHLY and CDR2 FYNNEI. J gave up 5 bases and V 5 bases, and 4 bases lay outside the gene matches. The CDR3 is CASSPGQATGELFF. The CDR3 DNA reads as TGTGCCAGCAGTCCGGGACAGGCTACCGGGGAGCTGTTTTTT.

The V call is TRBV19, the J call TRBJ2-1; the match to TRBD2 covers 16 bases. Germline V lookup: CDR1 LNHDA, CDR2 SQIVND (reference sequence). V trimming: 5 bases; J trimming: 4 bases; junction bases outside the gene matches: 2. The CDR3 extends over 16 amino acids. Written as DNA, the CDR3 is TGTGCCAGTAGTGAGGGACTAGCGGGGGGGTACAATGAGCAGTTCTTC. Residues: CASSEGLAGGYNEQFF.

This rearrangement joins TRBV19 to TRBJ1-2; D ambiguous. Trimming stripped 7 bases from V and 3 bases from J, with 12 bases between. CDR3 length: 13 amino acids. Germline V gene sequence: CDR1 LNHDA, CDR2 SQIVND (reference sequence). The CDR3 region is CASTTDGDYGYTF. The CDR3 nucleotides read TGTGCCAGTACCACGGACGGTGACTATGGCTACACCTTC.

CDR3 residues: CASSQTGAEAFF. CDR3 DNA: TGCGCCAGCAGCCAGACAGGGGCTGAAGCTTTCTTT. The rearrangement joins TRBV4-1 to TRBJ1-1; 8 nucleotides match TRBD1. Germline V CDR1 and CDR2: MGHRA, YSYEKL. The CDR3 consists of 12 residues. V shed 3 bases, J shed 6 bases, and the junction held 0 bases outside the gene matches.

This chain joins TRBV30 and TRBJ1-6; tentatively, D is TRBD1 (6 bases). Germline values: CDR1 GTSNPN, CDR2 SVGIG (reference sequence). This CDR3 is 16 amino acids long. V was pared by 0 bases and J by 3 bases, with 12 bases between. The CDR3 DNA reads TGTGCCTGGAGTGTACGGGGGGCTATCTATAATTCACCCCTCCACTTT. It yields the protein CAWSVRGAIYNSPLHF.

The rearrangement links TRBV12-5 to TRBJ2-3; the D is unclear. The CDR3 loop spans 13 amino acids. The germline V gene encodes CDR1 LGHNT and CDR2 FRNRAP. V was cut by 0 bases and J by 6 bases, with 7 bases left in between. The CDR3 here is CASGLVGWDTQYF. The CDR3 bases are TGTGCTAGTGGTTTGGTAGGGTGGGATACGCAGTATTTT.

The chain combines TRBV2 with TRBJ1-2, with a possible D match to TRBD1 (5 bases). The CDR3 contains 14 residues. Per germline, CDR1 SNHLY and CDR2 FYNNEI. V was cut by 10 bases and J by 1 base, with 16 bases left in between. The chain's CDR3 is CANFGTELNYGYTF. CDR3 DNA sequence: TGTGCCAACTTTGGGACGGAACTTAACTATGGCTACACCTTC. Complete variable domain (other parts from reference TRBV2 and TRBJ1-2): EPEVTQTPSHQVTQMGQEVILRCVPISNHLYFYWYRQILGQKVEFLVSFYNNEISEKSEIFDDQFSVERPDGSNFTLKIRSTKLEDSAMYFCANFGTELNYGYTFGSGTRLTVV.

The chain uses TRBV28 and TRBJ2-3; no reliable D call. Trimming removed 2 bases at V and 7 bases at J, with 13 bases between. The CDR3 runs 14 residues. Germline V gene data show CDR1 as MDHEN and CDR2 as SYDVKM. CDR3 residues: CASSLSLEANTQYF. The CDR3, as DNA: TGTGCCAGCAGTTTAAGTCTCGAGGCCAATACGCAGTATTTT.

Relative to its sample, this clone is medium-sized (0.01 to 0.1%). The chain joins TRBV7-9 to TRBJ1-1, with a tentative D call TRBD1 (5 bases). The germline CDR1 and CDR2 sequences are SEHNR and FQNEAQ (reference sequence). The CDR3 loop spans 12 amino acids. V was cut by 3 bases and J by 5 bases, with 7 bases left in between. DNA for the CDR3: TGTGCCAGCAGCTTGGACAAGACTGAAGCTTTCTTT. Its translation is CASSLDKTEAFF.